These 3 T cell receptor beta chains were sequenced from one sample in a study of T cells in Graves' hyperthyroidism and ophthalmopathy. The source material, RNA transcripts, was used to amplify TCR beta CDR3 regions. TCR CDR3 underwent first-round RT-PCR with the HTBI primer set. TCRdb called the multiplex PCR reads again in MiXCR, with one record for every CDR3 protein. The table has under 400,000 distinct CDR3 sequences, 25% seen once. The sequenced sample was blood. These receptors were obtained from a middle-aged man with Graves' hyperthyroidism.

The chain recombines TRBV6-1 with TRBJ2-1; TRBD2 aligns across 7 bases. CDR1 is MNHNS and CDR2 is SASEGT in the germline V gene. The ends lost 8 bases at V and 0 bases at J; junction bases unmatched: 7. The CDR3 runs to 15 residues. CDR3 in DNA: TGTGCCAGCCTCGCCGGGAGGAGCTCCTACAATGAGCAGTTCTTC. It specifies CASLAGRSSYNEQFF.

This chain uses TRBV27 with TRBJ2-7; D is unresolved. CDR3 length: 15 amino acids. CDR1 is MNHEY and CDR2 is SMNVEV in the germline V gene (reference sequence). Trimming stripped 4 bases from V and 3 bases from J, with 16 bases between. The CDR3 DNA follows: TGTGCCAGCAGTTATAAGGGTACCATAAGCTACGAGCAGTACTTC. Protein product: CASSYKGTISYEQYF.

This clonotype turned up a few times. V and J are TRBV6-1 and TRBJ2-2; D gene ambiguous. V shed 1 base and J shed 1 base, with 4 bases lying between them. Germline V lookup: CDR1 MNHNS, CDR2 SASEGT. The CDR3 sequence is 14 residues long. The CDR3 coding sequence is TGTGCCAGCAGTGAAGAGGAGAACACCGGGGAGCTGTTTTTT. Its translation: CASSEEENTGELFF.